One sample yielded the 20 T cell receptor beta chains listed below, sequenced in a study of OX40 agonist ivuxolimab in advanced cancers. The receptor library was made with the immunoSEQ multiplex PCR assay. In TCRdb, the immuneACCESS table is reduced to in-frame sequences with V and J assigned. These tables do not hold every clone; where another copy was compared, an unresolved V gene accounts for under half, and the others remain unexplained. This sample comprises 65,000 to 100,000 clones, approximately 94% of them detected only once. The ten largest clones add up to 9.6% of the sample. The material was CD4+ or CD8+ T cells sorted from blood, obtained in a trial of the OX40 agonist ivuxolimab. Receptors originate from an adult with an advanced solid tumor such as melanoma, head and neck, liver or kidney cancer.

The J gene is TRBJ2-5, the V gene TRBV9, with D perhaps TRBD2 (7 bases). V shed 3 bases and J shed 2 bases, with 20 bases lying between them. The CDR3 spans 17 residues. From germline, CDR1 is SGDLS and CDR2 YYNGEE. The CDR3 sequence is CASSAPLAGAEQETQYF. As DNA, the CDR3 is TGTGCCAGCAGCGCACCTCTGGCGGGGGCCGAACAAGAGACCCAGTACTTC.

CDR3 in DNA: TGTGCCAGCAGTTACGGACCGAGCTCCTACAATGAGCAGTTCTTC. It codes for CASSYGPSSYNEQFF. This sequence joins TRBV7-3 and TRBJ2-1; unclear D gene. The CDR3 runs to 15 residues. V shed 6 bases and J shed 0 bases, with 12 bases lying between them. CDR1 is SGHTA and CDR2 is FQGTGA in the germline V gene.

The chain carries TRBV5-1 and TRBJ2-7; possibly TRBD1 for D (6 bases). Trimming removed 6 bases from V and 0 bases from J, with 7 bases in between. There are 12 residues in the CDR3. Germline CDR1 reads SGHRS; CDR2 reads YFSETQ. CDR3 DNA sequence: TGCGCCAGCACGGACAGCTCCTACGAGCAGTACTTC. Protein product: CASTDSSYEQYF.

The V and J genes are TRBV19 and TRBJ1-5; unclear D gene. The CDR3 has 17 amino acids. Trimming took 4 bases from V and 4 from J, leaving 20 bases between them. Germline V gene lookup returns CDR1 LNHDA and CDR2 SQIVND (reference sequence). The CDR3 DNA reads TGTGCCAGTAGTACCCGGGCGGCACTGACCCAAAATCAGCCCCAGCATTTT. It encodes CASSTRAALTQNQPQHF.

With respect to this clone: Other nucleotide sequences from this sample produce the same CDR3. The chain links TRBV27 to TRBJ2-7, with D unresolved. CDR3 length equals 14 residues. Germline V gives CDR1 MNHEY, CDR2 SMNVEV (reference sequence). Deletions cut 1 base from V and 0 bases from J, with 7 bases between. The CDR3 is CASSLFGSSYEQYF. The CDR3 coding sequence is TGTGCCAGCAGTTTATTCGGAAGCTCCTACGAGCAGTACTTC.

The CDR3 loop reads CAWSSGTASTDTQYF. CDR3 nucleotide sequence: TGTGCCTGGAGCTCCGGGACAGCTAGCACAGATACGCAGTATTTT. V and J are TRBV30 and TRBJ2-3; 7 bases line up with TRBD1. J lost 0 bases, V lost 3 bases, and 6 bases had no gene match. The CDR3 is 15 residues long. Germline values: CDR1 GTSNPN, CDR2 SVGIG (reference sequence).

The chain has TRBV7-3 and TRBJ2-3; TRBD2 matches 11 bases. This CDR3 is 16 amino acids long. Germline CDR1 reads SGHTA; CDR2 reads FQGTGA. With 5 bases clipped from V and 2 bases from J, the junction kept 6 bases outside the gene matches. In nucleotides, the CDR3 is TGTGCCAGCAGCGCGGGGACTAGCGGAAACACAGATACGCAGTATTTT. Protein product: CASSAGTSGNTDTQYF.

The chain links TRBV4-1 to TRBJ1-2, with 8 positions matching TRBD1. Trimming at V came to 4 bases and at J to 5 bases, leaving 9 bases not matched to a gene. The CDR3 runs to 15 residues. The germline gives CDR1 MGHRA, CDR2 YSYEKL. DNA of the CDR3: TGCGCCAGCAGCCGGTCGGACAGGGTTGTTTATGGCTACACCTTC. Translated, it gives CASSRSDRVVYGYTF.

The CDR3 here is CASTPPRRNTEAFF. The CDR3 nucleotides read TGTGCCAGCACCCCTCCTAGGAGGAACACTGAAGCTTTCTTT. J is TRBJ1-1 and V is TRBV28; D call uncertain. The V end was cut by 7 bases, the J end by 1 base, with 13 bases between. CDR3 size: 14 residues. The V gene's germline CDR1 is MDHEN and CDR2 SYDVKM.

The sample holds a few counts of this clone. This sequence joins TRBV4-1 and TRBJ1-2; D remains unclear. V was pared by 1 base and J by 5 bases, with 8 bases between. The CDR3 is 13 amino acids. Germline CDR1 reads MGHRA; CDR2 reads YSYEKL. In DNA form, the CDR3 reads TGCGCCAGCAGCCAAGTAGGAGGTTATGGCTACACCTTC. Its translation is CASSQVGGYGYTF.

This chain uses TRBV4-3 with TRBJ2-1; 7 bases line up with TRBD2. The CDR3 has 15 amino acids. V shed 3 bases and J 3 bases; nucleotides not matched to a gene: 5. The germline gives CDR1 LGHNA, CDR2 YSLEER. The CDR3 DNA follows: TGCGCCAGCAGCCATCCCCGGACTAGCTACAATGAGCAGTTCTTC. As protein: CASSHPRTSYNEQFF.

The table lists this clone with a count of one. The chain links TRBV28 to TRBJ1-2, with 9 bases matching TRBD1. Germline lookup yields CDR1 MDHEN and CDR2 SYDVKM. Germline trimming cut 5 bases from V and 2 bases from J; bases unmatched to any gene: 6. The CDR3 extends over 15 amino acids. This CDR3 is CASSTGTGQNYGYTF. CDR3 sequence (DNA): TGTGCCAGCAGTACTGGGACAGGGCAAAACTATGGCTACACCTTC.

The V and J genes are TRBV27 and TRBJ2-1; 11 bases agree with TRBD2. The V gene end was trimmed by 4 bases and the J gene end by 3 bases; junction bases not matched to a gene: 2. There are 15 residues in the CDR3. Germline CDR1 MNHEY, CDR2 SMNVEV (reference sequence). CDR3 sequence reads: CASSSGTSGYNEQFF. The CDR3 DNA sequence: TGTGCCAGCAGTTCCGGGACTAGCGGCTACAATGAGCAGTTCTTC.

The chain carries TRBV27 and TRBJ1-2; D not certain. Per germline, CDR1 MNHEY and CDR2 SMNVEV (reference sequence). Trimming pared 2 bases from V and 5 bases from J, leaving 9 bases between. CDR3 size: 13 residues. In DNA form, the CDR3 reads TGTGCCAGCAGTTTAAACAGTAATTATGGCTACACCTTC. Encoded protein: CASSLNSNYGYTF.

The chain has TRBV19 and TRBJ1-2; perhaps TRBD1 as D (5 bases). V lost 5 bases and J 5 bases, leaving 12 bases between the germline ends. The CDR3 covers 13 residues. The germline V gene encodes CDR1 LNHDA and CDR2 SQIVND (reference sequence). CDR3 DNA: TGTGCCAGTAGTTGGGACGGAGCTTATGGCTACACCTTC. Protein sequence: CASSWDGAYGYTF. The full variable domain, with the rest looked up from reference TRBV19 and TRBJ1-2, is DGGITQSPKYLFRKEGQNVTLSCEQNLNHDAMYWYRQDPGQGLRLIYYSQIVNDFQKGDIAEGYSVSREKKESFPLTVTSAQKNPTAFYLCASSWDGAYGYTFGSGTRLTVV.

V is TRBV19 and J is TRBJ2-1, with 9 bases lining up with TRBD1. CDR1 and CDR2 from the germline V gene are LNHDA and SQIVND (reference sequence). V was pared by 10 bases and J by 5 bases, with 12 bases of the junction left unmatched. The CDR3 has 15 amino acids. In nucleotides, the CDR3 is TGTGCCACCACTAGCCCGGGACAGGGAAACAATGAGCAGTTCTTC. Amino acid sequence: CATTSPGQGNNEQFF.

V usage is TRBV11-2 and J usage is TRBJ2-2; D ambiguous. The CDR3 contains 14 residues. V lost 2 bases and J 1 base, leaving 5 bases between the germline ends. Germline values: CDR1 SGHAT, CDR2 FQNNGV. Here the CDR3 reads CASSLILNTGELFF. The CDR3, as DNA: TGTGCCAGCAGCTTAATTCTGAACACCGGGGAGCTGTTTTTT.

The V call is TRBV5-1, the J call TRBJ1-1; D is uncertain. Trimming cost V 5 bases and J 6 bases, with 14 bases left between them. Germline V gives CDR1 SGHRS, CDR2 YFSETQ. CDR3 length: 13 residues. CDR3 sequence: CASSLNPYAEAFF. The DNA for the CDR3 is TGCGCCAGCAGTCTTAATCCCTACGCTGAAGCTTTCTTT.

The chain links TRBV4-1 to TRBJ1-2; TRBD1 might be the D (5 bases). The germline V gene has CDR1 MGHRA and CDR2 YSYEKL. This CDR3 spans 13 amino acids. Trimming removed 4 bases at V and 4 bases at J, with 10 bases between. CDR3 loop: CASSPGTPYGYTF. For the CDR3, the DNA is TGCGCCAGCAGCCCTGGGACTCCCTATGGCTACACCTTC.

This clone appeared once. The rearrangement joins TRBV5-4 to TRBJ1-1; D is unclear. This CDR3 region has 13 residues. Germline CDR1 reads SGHNT; CDR2 reads YYREEE (reference sequence). V was trimmed by 1 base and J by 5 bases, leaving 9 bases between them. The CDR3 region is CASSLFGPTEAFF. The CDR3 coding sequence is TGTGCCAGCAGCTTGTTTGGCCCTACTGAAGCTTTCTTT.